The rows below give T cell receptor beta chains drawn from one sample of a study of blood T cell repertoires in COVID-19. Libraries were prepared by immunoSEQ multiplex PCR; TCRdb keeps only in-frame clonotypes and omits some of them. This sample has about 490,000 clones, with roughly 85% found just once. Sequenced sample: peripheral blood. These receptors were obtained from a human donor in a cohort sampled during active COVID-19. Each CDR3 is given with its conserved first and last residue. A D gene is named only where the DNA matches it firmly. Clone size is stated in some rows and not others, as once, few, many or a class when expanded.

j_call	clone_size	cdr3_length	d_call	v_call	cdr3_nt	cdr3_aa
TRBJ2-5	NA	15	TRBD1	TRBV15	TGTGCCACCACTCCGACAGGGGGCGCAAAAGAGACCCAGTACTTC	CATTPTGGAKETQYF
TRBJ2-5	NA	15	NA	TRBV6-5	TGTGCCAGCAGTTACTCGAGGCGAGGGCGGGAGACCCAGTACTTC	CASSYSRRGRETQYF
TRBJ1-3	NA	14	NA	TRBV5-4	TGTGCCAGCAGCTTGGCCGGCTCTGGAAACACCATATATTTT	CASSLAGSGNTIYF
TRBJ2-3	NA	13	NA	TRBV30	TGTGCCTGGAGTGTACTGAACACAGATACGCAGTATTTT	CAWSVLNTDTQYF
TRBJ2-1	NA	16	NA	TRBV11-2	TGTGCCAGCAGCTTAGCTAGGTCCAGCTCCTACAATGAGCAGTTCTTC	CASSLARSSSYNEQFF
TRBJ1-2	NA	15	TRBD1	TRBV7-9	TGTGCCAGCAGCTCGGGACAGGGGGCGGGCTATGGCTACACCTTC	CASSSGQGAGYGYTF
TRBJ2-1	NA	13	NA	TRBV5-4	TGTGCCAGCAGCTTGGAGGTCCGGGGGAAGCAGTTCTTC	CASSLEVRGKQFF
TRBJ2-2	few	15	TRBD2	TRBV7-2	TGTGCCAGCAGCTGGAGGGCGGGAGATACCGGGGAGCTGTTTTTT	CASSWRAGDTGELFF
TRBJ1-1	NA	13	TRBD1	TRBV24-1	TGTGCCACCAGTGACTCCGGGACAGGTGAAGCTTTCTTT	CATSDSGTGEAFF
TRBJ1-1	NA	14	NA	TRBV5-1	TGCGCCACAAGGAGCAGCAGTCAGAACACTGAAGCTTTCTTT	CATRSSSQNTEAFF
TRBJ1-1	NA	14	NA	TRBV11-1	TGTGCCAGCAGCTCCCGACAGGCGGCGACTGAAGCTTTCTTT	CASSSRQAATEAFF
TRBJ1-5	few	14	NA	TRBV28	TGTGCCAGCAGTCCAGTTACAGGAACCCAGCCCCAGCATTTT	CASSPVTGTQPQHF
TRBJ1-1	NA	15	TRBD1	TRBV9	TGTGCCAGCAGCTCTCAGGACAGGGGGGTCACTGAAGCTTTCTTT	CASSSQDRGVTEAFF
TRBJ1-3	NA	13	TRBD1	TRBV5-6	TGTGCCAGCAGCCCGGACAGGACGGACACCATATATTTT	CASSPDRTDTIYF
TRBJ2-3	NA	18	TRBD2	TRBV11-2	TGTGCCAGCAGCTTGAGCCTTCAGCGGGGACTGCGCACAGATACGCAGTATTTT	CASSLSLQRGLRTDTQYF
TRBJ2-6	NA	16	TRBD2	TRBV13	TGTGCCAGCAGCCCGGGGGGGTTCTCTGGGGCCAACGTCCTGACTTTC	CASSPGGFSGANVLTF
TRBJ1-1	NA	14	NA	TRBV6-5	TGTGCCAGCAGTTACGAGACTGGGAACACTGAAGCTTTCTTT	CASSYETGNTEAFF
TRBJ1-6	NA	13	TRBD1	TRBV7-6	TGTGCCAGCAGTGGACAGGGGGATTCACCCCTCCACTTT	CASSGQGDSPLHF
TRBJ2-1	NA	15	NA	TRBV30	TGTGCCGGGGGTATGGGGGCCAGCTCCTACAATGAGCAGTTCTTC	CAGGMGASSYNEQFF
TRBJ2-1	NA	14	TRBD2	TRBV7-2	TGTGCCAGCAGCGGCCTGGGGGGGGTAGGTGAGCAGTTCTTC	CASSGLGGVGEQFF
TRBJ1-1	NA	14	NA	TRBV2	TGTGCCAGCAGTCCCGACGGGGGAGGAACTGAAGCTTTCTTT	CASSPDGGGTEAFF
TRBJ2-7	NA	13	TRBD2	TRBV5-1	TGCGCCAGCAGTCCCCTGACTAGCGGCGAGCAGTACTTC	CASSPLTSGEQYF
TRBJ2-7	NA	14	NA	TRBV7-2	TGTGCCAGCAGCTTAGCCGGGAGTAACTACGAGCAGTACTTC	CASSLAGSNYEQYF
TRBJ2-1	NA	15	TRBD2	TRBV4-1	TGCGCCAGCAGCCAAGAGGTAGCGGGATACAATGAGCAGTTCTTC	CASSQEVAGYNEQFF
TRBJ1-5	few	15	NA	TRBV28	TGTGCCAGCAGCGGGTACGCAGGGAGGACTCAGCCCCAGCATTTT	CASSGYAGRTQPQHF
TRBJ2-4	NA	11	NA	TRBV29-1	TGCAGCGAGCGGATAGGAAACATTCAGTACTTC	CSERIGNIQYF
TRBJ1-5	NA	15	NA	TRBV3-1/TRBV3-2	TGTGCCAGCAGCCAAGACGTAGGGGGGGACTTGCCCCAGCATTTT	CASSQDVGGDLPQHF
TRBJ1-4	NA	16	TRBD1	TRBV4-3	TGCGCCAGCAGCCAAGCGGTGGGGACAGGCCAAGAAAAACTGTTTTTT	CASSQAVGTGQEKLFF
TRBJ2-1	NA	16	NA	TRBV4-3	TGCGCCAGCAGCCAAGATGCGGATCCTTCCTACAATGAGCAGTTCTTC	CASSQDADPSYNEQFF
TRBJ2-1	NA	17	TRBD2	TRBV11-2	TGTGCCAGCAGCAGGGGACAGGGACTAGCGGGAGGGCCTGAGCAGTTCTTC	CASSRGQGLAGGPEQFF
TRBJ2-5	NA	14	TRBD1	TRBV9	TGTGCCAGCAACCCCGACAGGGGGGAAGAGACCCAGTACTTC	CASNPDRGEETQYF
TRBJ2-3	NA	16	TRBD2	TRBV9	TGTGCCAGCAGCGCTCGACTAGCGGGAATGACAGATACGCAGTATTTT	CASSARLAGMTDTQYF
TRBJ1-4	NA	14	NA	TRBV7-9	TGTGCCAGCAGTCCTAGTGCAACTAATGAAAAACTGTTTTTT	CASSPSATNEKLFF
TRBJ2-1	NA	12	NA	TRBV9	TGTGCCAGCAGCAAACGGACTCATGAGCAGTTCTTC	CASSKRTHEQFF
TRBJ1-5	NA	15	NA	TRBV19	TGTGCCAGTACCTTGGGCCTAACCCCTAATCAGCCCCAGCATTTT	CASTLGLTPNQPQHF
TRBJ1-5	few	15	TRBD1	TRBV28	TGTGCCAGCAGCAGAACAGGGGATAGAGTTCAGCCCCAGCATTTT	CASSRTGDRVQPQHF
TRBJ1-3	NA	14	NA	TRBV3-1/TRBV3-2	TGTGCCAGCCGGGAAGGGGACATAAGAAACACCATATATTTT	CASREGDIRNTIYF
TRBJ1-3	NA	17	NA	TRBV27	TGTGCCAGCAGTTTATCTTTTGGCCGCGGCCCTGGAAACACCATATATTTT	CASSLSFGRGPGNTIYF
TRBJ1-3	NA	16	NA	TRBV9	TGTGCCAGCAGCGTGTTAGACAGGAGCTCTGGAAACACCATATATTTT	CASSVLDRSSGNTIYF
TRBJ2-7	few	14	TRBD1	TRBV4-2	TGTGCCAGCAGCCGACCGGGACAGGCCTACGAGCAGTACTTC	CASSRPGQAYEQYF